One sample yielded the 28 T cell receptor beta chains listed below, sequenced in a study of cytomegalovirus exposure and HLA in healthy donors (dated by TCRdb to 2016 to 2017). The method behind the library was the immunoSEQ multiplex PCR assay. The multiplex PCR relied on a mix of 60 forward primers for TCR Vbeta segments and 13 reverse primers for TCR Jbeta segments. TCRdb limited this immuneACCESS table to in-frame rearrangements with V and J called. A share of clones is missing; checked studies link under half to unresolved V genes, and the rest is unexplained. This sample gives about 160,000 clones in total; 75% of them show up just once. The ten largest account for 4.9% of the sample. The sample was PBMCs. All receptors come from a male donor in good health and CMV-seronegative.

CDR3 protein: CASSYTSGVQETQYF. The CDR3 nucleotides read TGTGCCAGCAGTTACACTAGCGGGGTCCAAGAGACCCAGTACTTC. V and J are TRBV6-5 and TRBJ2-5; 10 bases agree with TRBD2. The J segment lost 1 base and the V segment lost 2 bases, leaving 1 base of the junction unmatched. The CDR3 runs 15 residues. CDR1 MNHEY and CDR2 SVGAGI come from the germline V gene.

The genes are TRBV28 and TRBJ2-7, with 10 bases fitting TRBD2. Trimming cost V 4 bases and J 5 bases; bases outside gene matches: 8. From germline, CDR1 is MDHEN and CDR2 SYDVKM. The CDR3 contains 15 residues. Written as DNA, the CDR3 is TGTGCCAGCAGTTCACCCCTAGCGGGAGATAACGAGCAGTACTTC. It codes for CASSSPLAGDNEQYF.

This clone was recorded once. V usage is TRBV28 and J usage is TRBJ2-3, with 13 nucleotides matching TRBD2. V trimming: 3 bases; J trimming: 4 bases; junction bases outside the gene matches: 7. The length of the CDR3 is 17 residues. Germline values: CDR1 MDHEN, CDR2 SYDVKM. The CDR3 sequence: CASSFRTSGSRADTQYF. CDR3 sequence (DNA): TGTGCCAGCAGTTTCAGGACTAGCGGGAGTCGGGCAGATACGCAGTATTTT.

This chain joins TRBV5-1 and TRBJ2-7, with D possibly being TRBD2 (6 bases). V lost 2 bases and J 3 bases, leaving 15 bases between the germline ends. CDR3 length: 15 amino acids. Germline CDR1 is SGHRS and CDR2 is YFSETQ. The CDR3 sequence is CASSLAGGDFYEQYF. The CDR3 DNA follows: TGCGCCAGCAGCTTAGCCGGGGGAGACTTCTACGAGCAGTACTTC. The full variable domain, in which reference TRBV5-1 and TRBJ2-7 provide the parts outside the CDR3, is KAGVTQTPRYLIKTRGQQVTLSCSPISGHRSVSWYQQTPGQGLQFLFEYFSETQRNKGNFPGRFSGRQFSNSRSEMNVSTLELGDSALYLCASSLAGGDFYEQYFGPGTRLTVT.

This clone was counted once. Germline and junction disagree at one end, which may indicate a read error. CDR3 sequence (DNA): TGCAGCGTTGTCCGGGACAGTGATGAAGAACTGTTTTTT. It is translated as CSVVRDSDEELFF. The V call is TRBV29-1, the J call TRBJ1-4, with 7 nucleotides matching TRBD1. This CDR3 is built from 13 residues. Germline values: CDR1 SQVTM, CDR2 ANQGSEA. Full variable domain (outside the CDR3, taken from reference TRBV29-1 and TRBJ1-4): SAVISQKPSRDICQRGTSLTIQCQVDSQVTMMFWYRQQPGQSLTLIATANQGSEATYESGFVIDKFPISRPNLTFSTLTVSNMSPEDSSIYLCSVVRDSDEELFFGSGTQLSVL.

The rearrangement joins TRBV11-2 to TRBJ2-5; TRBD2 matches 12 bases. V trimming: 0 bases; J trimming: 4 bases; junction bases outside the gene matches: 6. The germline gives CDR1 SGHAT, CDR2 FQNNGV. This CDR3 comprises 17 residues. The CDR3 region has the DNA TGTGCCAGCAGCTTAGATCTCGCTAGCGGGAGGGGAGAGACCCAGTACTTC. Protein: CASSLDLASGRGETQYF.

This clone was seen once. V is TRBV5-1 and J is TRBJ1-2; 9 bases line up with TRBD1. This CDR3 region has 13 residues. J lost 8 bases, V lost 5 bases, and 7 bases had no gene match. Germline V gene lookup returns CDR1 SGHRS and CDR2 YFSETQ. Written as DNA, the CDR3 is TGCGCCAGCAGAACGACAGGGGGAGAGGGCTACACCTTC. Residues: CASRTTGGEGYTF.

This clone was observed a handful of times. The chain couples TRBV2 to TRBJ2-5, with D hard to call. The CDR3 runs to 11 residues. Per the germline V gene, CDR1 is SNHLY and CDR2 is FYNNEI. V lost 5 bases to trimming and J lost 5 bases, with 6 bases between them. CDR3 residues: CASSTRETQYF. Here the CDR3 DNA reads TGTGCCAGCAGTACTCGGGAGACCCAGTACTTC.

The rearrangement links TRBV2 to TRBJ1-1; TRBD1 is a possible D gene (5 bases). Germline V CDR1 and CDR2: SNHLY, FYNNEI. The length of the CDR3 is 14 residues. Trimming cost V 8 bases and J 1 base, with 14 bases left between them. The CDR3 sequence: CASSILGQNTEAFF. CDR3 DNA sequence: TGTGCCAGCTCGATCCTAGGACAGAACACTGAAGCTTTCTTT.

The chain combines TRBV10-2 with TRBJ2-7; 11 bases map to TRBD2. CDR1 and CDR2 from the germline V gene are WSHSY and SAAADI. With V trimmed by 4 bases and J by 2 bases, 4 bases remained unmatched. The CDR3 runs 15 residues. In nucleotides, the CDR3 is TGCGCCAGCAGTGGCGAGGGACTAGCGGCCTACGAGCAGTACTTC. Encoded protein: CASSGEGLAAYEQYF.

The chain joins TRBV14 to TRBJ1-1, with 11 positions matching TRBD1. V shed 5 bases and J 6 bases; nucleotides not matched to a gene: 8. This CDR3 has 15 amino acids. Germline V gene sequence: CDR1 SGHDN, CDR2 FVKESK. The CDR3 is CASSFGTGGVPEAFF. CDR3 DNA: TGTGCCAGCAGCTTTGGGACAGGGGGTGTCCCTGAAGCTTTCTTT.

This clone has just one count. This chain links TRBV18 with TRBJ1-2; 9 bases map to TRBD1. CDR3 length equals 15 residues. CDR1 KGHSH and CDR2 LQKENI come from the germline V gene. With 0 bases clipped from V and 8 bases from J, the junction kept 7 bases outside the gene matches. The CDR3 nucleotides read TGTGCCAGCTCACCACCGAGCGGGACAGGGAGCGGCTACACCTTC. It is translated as CASSPPSGTGSGYTF.

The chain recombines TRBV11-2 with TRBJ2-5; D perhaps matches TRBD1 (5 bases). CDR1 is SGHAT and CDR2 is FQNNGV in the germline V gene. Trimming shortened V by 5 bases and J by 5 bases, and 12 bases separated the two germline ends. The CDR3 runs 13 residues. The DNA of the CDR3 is TGTGCCAGCAGCACCTCAGGGTGGGAGACCCAGTACTTC. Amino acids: CASSTSGWETQYF.

This CDR3 is CASLLGGTSGTQYF. The CDR3 nucleotides read TGTGCCAGCCTCTTAGGGGGGACTAGCGGTACACAGTACTTC. The rearrangement links TRBV7-2 to TRBJ2-7; 11 nucleotides agree with TRBD2. The V gene's germline CDR1 is SGHTA and CDR2 FQGNSA. The CDR3 has 14 residues. The V gene end was trimmed by 8 bases and the J gene end by 10 bases; junction bases not matched to a gene: 13.

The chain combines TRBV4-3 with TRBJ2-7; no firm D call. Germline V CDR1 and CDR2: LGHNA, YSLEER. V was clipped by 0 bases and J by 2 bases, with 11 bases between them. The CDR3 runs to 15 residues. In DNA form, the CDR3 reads TGCGCCAGCAGCCAAGACGCCAGAATCCCCTACGAGCAGTACTTC. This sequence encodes CASSQDARIPYEQYF.

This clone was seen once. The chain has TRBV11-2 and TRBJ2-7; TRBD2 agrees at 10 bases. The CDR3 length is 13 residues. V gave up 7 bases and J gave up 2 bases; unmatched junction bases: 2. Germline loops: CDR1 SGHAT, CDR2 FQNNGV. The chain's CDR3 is CASTTSGAYEQYF. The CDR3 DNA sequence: TGTGCCAGCACCACTAGCGGGGCCTACGAGCAGTACTTC.

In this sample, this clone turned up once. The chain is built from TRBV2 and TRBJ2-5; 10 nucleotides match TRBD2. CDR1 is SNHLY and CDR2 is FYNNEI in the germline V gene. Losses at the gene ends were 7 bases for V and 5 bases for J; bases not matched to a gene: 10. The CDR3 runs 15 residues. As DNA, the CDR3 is TGTGCCAGCACCAAGCGGGAGGGACGTCTCGAGACCCAGTACTTC. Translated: CASTKREGRLETQYF.

CDR3 bases: TGTGCCAGCAGCCAAGAAGGGACAGGGTTAAATCAGCCCCAGCATTTT. Its translation is CASSQEGTGLNQPQHF. The genes are TRBV4-2 and TRBJ1-5; 9 bases fit TRBD1. From germline, CDR1 is LGHNA and CDR2 YNFKEQ. The CDR3 runs to 16 residues. J gave up 4 bases and V 0 bases, and 4 bases lay outside the gene matches.

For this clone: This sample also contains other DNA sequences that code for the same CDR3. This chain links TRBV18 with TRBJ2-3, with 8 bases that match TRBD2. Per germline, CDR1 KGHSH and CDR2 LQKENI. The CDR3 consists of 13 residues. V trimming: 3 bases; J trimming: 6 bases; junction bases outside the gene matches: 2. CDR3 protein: CASSPTSGDTQYF. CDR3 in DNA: TGTGCCAGCTCACCCACTAGCGGTGATACGCAGTATTTT. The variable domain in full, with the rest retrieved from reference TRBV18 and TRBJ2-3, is NAGVMQNPRHLVRRRGQEARLRCSPMKGHSHVYWYRQLPEEGLKFMVYLQKENIIDESGMPKERFSAEFPKEGPSILRIQQVVRGDSAAYFCASSPTSGDTQYFGPGTRLTVL.

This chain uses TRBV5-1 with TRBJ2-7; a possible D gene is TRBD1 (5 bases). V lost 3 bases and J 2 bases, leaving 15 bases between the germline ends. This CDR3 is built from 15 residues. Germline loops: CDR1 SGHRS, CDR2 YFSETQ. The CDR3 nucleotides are TGCGCCAGCAGCTCGGGTGACAGAGCTACCTACGAGCAGTACTTC. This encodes CASSSGDRATYEQYF.

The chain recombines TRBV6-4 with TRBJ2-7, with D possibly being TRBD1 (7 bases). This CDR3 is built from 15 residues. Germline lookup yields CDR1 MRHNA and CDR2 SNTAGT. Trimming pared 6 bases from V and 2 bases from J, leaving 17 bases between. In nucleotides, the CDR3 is TGTGCCAGCAGACCCGACAGGGAGGATACCTACGAGCAGTACTTC. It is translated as CASRPDREDTYEQYF.

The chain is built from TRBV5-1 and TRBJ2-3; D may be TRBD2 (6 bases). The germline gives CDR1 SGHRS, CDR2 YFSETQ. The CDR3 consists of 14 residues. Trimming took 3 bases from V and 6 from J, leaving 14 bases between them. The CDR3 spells CASSSGTRWDTQYF. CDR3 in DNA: TGCGCCAGCAGCTCCGGGACTCGCTGGGATACGCAGTATTTT.

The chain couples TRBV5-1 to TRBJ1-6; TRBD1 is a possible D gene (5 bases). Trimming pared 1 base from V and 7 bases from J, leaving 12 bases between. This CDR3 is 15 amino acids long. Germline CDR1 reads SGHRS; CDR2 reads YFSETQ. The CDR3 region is CASSLTTGANSPLHF. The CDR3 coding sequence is TGCGCCAGCAGCTTGACTACAGGAGCAAATTCACCCCTCCACTTT.

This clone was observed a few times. The DNA for the CDR3 is TGTGCCAGCAGTCGACCGGGACAGGGGAATGAAAAACTGTTTTTT. Translated, it gives CASSRPGQGNEKLFF. The chain combines TRBV5-4 with TRBJ1-4, with 10 bases lining up with TRBD1. CDR3 length: 15 amino acids. After removal of 5 bases from V and 5 bases from J, the junction contained 6 bases not matched to a gene. Germline CDR1 SGHNT, CDR2 YYREEE (reference sequence).

The CDR3 sequence is CASRLQLSSSYEQYF. The CDR3 coding sequence is TGTGCCAGCAGACTCCAATTATCGAGCTCCTACGAGCAGTACTTC. The chain links TRBV2 to TRBJ2-7; D gene uncertain. V lost 6 bases and J lost 0, with 15 bases in between. The length of the CDR3 is 15 residues. Per germline, CDR1 SNHLY and CDR2 FYNNEI.

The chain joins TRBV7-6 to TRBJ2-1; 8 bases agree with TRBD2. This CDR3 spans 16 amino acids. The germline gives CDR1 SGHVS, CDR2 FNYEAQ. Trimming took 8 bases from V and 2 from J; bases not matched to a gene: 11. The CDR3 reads CASRGPGGQTYNEQFF. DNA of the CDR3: TGTGCCAGCCGGGGGCCGGGGGGGCAAACCTACAATGAGCAGTTCTTC.

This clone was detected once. The CDR3 bases are TGCGCCAGCAGCTTTAACAGCCAAGAGACCCAGTACTTC. Its protein product is CASSFNSQETQYF. The chain carries TRBV5-1 and TRBJ2-5, with D unclear. This CDR3 comprises 13 residues. With 2 bases removed from V and 1 base from J, the gap between germline ends came to 6 bases. From germline, CDR1 is SGHRS and CDR2 YFSETQ.

Written as DNA, the CDR3 is TGCGCCAGCAGCTTGGGAGTTGGTAATGAAAAACTGTTTTTT. It yields the protein CASSLGVGNEKLFF. The chain combines TRBV5-1 with TRBJ1-4; no firm D call. The CDR3 runs 14 residues. V was trimmed by 0 bases and J by 4 bases, leaving 7 bases between them. The V gene's germline CDR1 is SGHRS and CDR2 YFSETQ.